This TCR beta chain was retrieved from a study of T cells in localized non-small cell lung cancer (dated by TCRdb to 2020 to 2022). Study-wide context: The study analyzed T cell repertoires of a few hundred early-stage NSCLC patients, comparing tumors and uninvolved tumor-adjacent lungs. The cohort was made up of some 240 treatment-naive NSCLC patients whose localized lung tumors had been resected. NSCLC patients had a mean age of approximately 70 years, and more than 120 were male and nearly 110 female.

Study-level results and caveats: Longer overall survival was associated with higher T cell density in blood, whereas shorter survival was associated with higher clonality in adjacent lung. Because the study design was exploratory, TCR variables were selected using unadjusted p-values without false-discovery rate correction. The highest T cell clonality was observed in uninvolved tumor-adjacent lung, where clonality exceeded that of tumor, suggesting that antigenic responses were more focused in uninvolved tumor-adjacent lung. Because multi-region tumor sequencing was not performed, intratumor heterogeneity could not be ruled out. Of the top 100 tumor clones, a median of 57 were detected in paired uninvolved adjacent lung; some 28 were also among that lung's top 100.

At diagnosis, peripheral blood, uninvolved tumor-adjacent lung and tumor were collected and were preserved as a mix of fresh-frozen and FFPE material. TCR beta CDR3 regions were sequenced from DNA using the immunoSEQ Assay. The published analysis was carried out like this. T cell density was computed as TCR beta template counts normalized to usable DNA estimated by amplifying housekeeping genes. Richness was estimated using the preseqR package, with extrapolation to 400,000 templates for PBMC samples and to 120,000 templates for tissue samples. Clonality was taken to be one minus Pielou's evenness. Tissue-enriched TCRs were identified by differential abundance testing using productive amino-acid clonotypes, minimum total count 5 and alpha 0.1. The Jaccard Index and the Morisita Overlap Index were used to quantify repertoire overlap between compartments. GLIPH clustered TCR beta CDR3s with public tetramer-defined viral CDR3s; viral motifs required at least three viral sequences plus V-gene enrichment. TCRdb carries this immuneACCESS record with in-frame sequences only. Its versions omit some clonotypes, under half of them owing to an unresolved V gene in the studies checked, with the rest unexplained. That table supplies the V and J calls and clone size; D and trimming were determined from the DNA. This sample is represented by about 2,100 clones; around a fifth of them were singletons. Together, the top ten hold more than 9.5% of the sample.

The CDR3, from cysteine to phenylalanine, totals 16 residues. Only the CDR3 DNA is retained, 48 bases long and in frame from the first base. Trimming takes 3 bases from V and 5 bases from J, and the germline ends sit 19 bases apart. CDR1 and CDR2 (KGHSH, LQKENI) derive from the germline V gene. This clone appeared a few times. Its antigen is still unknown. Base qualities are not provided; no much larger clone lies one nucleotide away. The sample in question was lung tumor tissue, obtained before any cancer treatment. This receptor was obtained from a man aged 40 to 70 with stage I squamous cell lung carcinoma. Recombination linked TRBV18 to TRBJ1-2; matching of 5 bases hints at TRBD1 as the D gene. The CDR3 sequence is CASSPNTGGETYGYTF. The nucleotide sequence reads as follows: TGTGCCAGCTCACCTAACACCGGGGGAGAAACATATGGCTACACCTTC.